This TCR beta chain was profiled in a study of CXCR3-negative and CXCR3-positive naive CD8 T cells. Study results and limitations: Once cells were cryopreserved, CXCR3 expression went down partly, and most assays used fresh PBMCs. Naive cells used TRBV-TRBJ genes in much the same way whether CXCR3-negative or CXCR3-positive; memory cells did not. The study found more hydrophobic TRB CDR3s in CXCR3-positive naive cells than in CXCR3-negative naive cells. Memory CD8+ T cell repertoires were far less diverse than both naive subsets.

UMI-labeled TRB cDNA libraries were prepared by 5' RACE. TCRdb reworked the 5' RACE reads into one entry per CDR3 protein, no DNA. This listing includes approximately 98,000 distinct CDR3 sequences. This CDR3 is 13 amino acids long. Germline CDR1 reads SGHVS; CDR2 reads FNYEAQ. The authors gated naive CD8+ T cells as CD45RO-CCR7+CD27+CD95-. Comments on this clonotype: Its cognate antigen is unknown.

The clonotype was recovered from a human donor in good health. Some clones in this sample may be carry-over from other donors' samples. The sequencing input was naive CXCR3+ CD8+ T cells from blood. Subset denoted: CD45RO-CCR7+CD27+CD95- naive CD8+ T cells expressing CXCR3 (TNR3+). The V and J genes are TRBV7-6 and TRBJ2-2. The CDR3 sequence: CASSFKNTGELFF.